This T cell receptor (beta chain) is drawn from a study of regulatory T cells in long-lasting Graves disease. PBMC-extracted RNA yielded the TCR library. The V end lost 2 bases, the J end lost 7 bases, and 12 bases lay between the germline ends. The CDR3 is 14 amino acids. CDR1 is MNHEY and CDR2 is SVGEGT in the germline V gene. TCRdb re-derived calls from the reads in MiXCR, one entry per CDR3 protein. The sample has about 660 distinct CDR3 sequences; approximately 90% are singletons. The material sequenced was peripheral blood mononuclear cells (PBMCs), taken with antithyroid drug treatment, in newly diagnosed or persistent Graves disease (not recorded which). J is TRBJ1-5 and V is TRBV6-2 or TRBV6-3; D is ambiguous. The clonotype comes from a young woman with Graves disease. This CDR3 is CASSYGSEGQPQHF. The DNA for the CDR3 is TGTGCCAGCAGTTACGGGTCGGAAGGGCAGCCCCAGCATTTT.